The 4 T cell receptor beta chains below were found in one sample sequenced in a study of T-cell memory formation after mild COVID-19. TCRdb recomputed calls from the 5' RACE reads with MiXCR, one row per CDR3 protein. The sample includes roughly 180,000 distinct CDR3 sequences, 11% of them seen just once. The sequenced sample was PBMCs or a T cell subset sorted from them (not recorded which). The receptors were sampled from a young man who had mild COVID-19 (a few samples of this study predate the infection). Cell type and time point are not known.

The chain combines TRBV18 with TRBJ1-1; D not resolved. Looked up from germline, CDR1 is KGHSH and CDR2 is LQKENI. This CDR3 spans 12 amino acids. V shed 3 bases and J shed 7 bases, with 9 bases lying between them. CDR3 in DNA: TGTGCCAGCTCACCCATTACAGTTGAAGCTTTCTTT. This codes for CASSPITVEAFF. Combining the CDR3 with reference TRBV18 and TRBJ1-1 gives the whole variable domain NAGVMQNPRHLVRRRGQEARLRCSPMKGHSHVYWYRQLPEEGLKFMVYLQKENIIDESGMPKERFSAEFPKEGPSILRIQQVVRGDSAAYFCASSPITVEAFFGQGTRLTVV.

This clonotype showed up just a few times. In nucleotides, the CDR3 is TGTGCCAGCAGTGGGTACAGGGATCGGGCCACTGAAGCTTTCTTT. Its translation is CASSGYRDRATEAFF. The genes are TRBV6-1 and TRBJ1-1; TRBD1 might be the D (6 bases). This CDR3 contains 15 residues. Per germline, CDR1 MNHNS and CDR2 SASEGT. V lost 4 bases to trimming and J lost 4 bases, with 16 bases between them.

This clonotype was counted between two and nine times. The chain combines TRBV2 with TRBJ2-5; D perhaps matches TRBD2 (6 bases). The V end was cut by 7 bases, the J end by 5 bases, with 17 bases between. CDR1 is SNHLY and CDR2 is FYNNEI in the germline V gene. This CDR3 has 14 residues. The DNA for the CDR3 is TGTGCCAGCAAAGTGGGGCGAGGGAGGGAGACCCAGTACTTC. It is translated as CASKVGRGRETQYF.

This clonotype has only a few counts. The gene calls are TRBV2 and TRBJ2-2; D not certain. The germline V and J ends were trimmed by 2 bases and 0 bases, with 13 bases remaining between them. This CDR3 spans 17 amino acids. CDR1 and CDR2 from the germline V gene are SNHLY and FYNNEI. In DNA form, the CDR3 reads TGTGCCAGCAGTGAATTAAAGGCAGGAACGAACACCGGGGAGCTGTTTTTT. This encodes CASSELKAGTNTGELFF.